Presented here are 22 T cell receptor beta chains from one specimen sequenced in a study of T cells in Graves' hyperthyroidism and ophthalmopathy. RNA transcripts yielded amplified TCR beta CDR3 regions. In the first-round RT-PCR of the TCR CDR3, the HTBI primer set was used. MiXCR, run by TCRdb on the multiplex PCR reads, gives a single entry per CDR3 protein. The top ten clones hold approximately 48% of a sample with hundreds of thousands of distinct CDR3 sequences, around 20% of them seen once. Sequencing was performed on blood. The receptors shown here come from a man in his forties or fifties with Graves' ophthalmopathy.

This clonotype was seen a few times. The CDR3 reads CSVWVWDTQETQYF. CDR3 DNA sequence: TGCAGCGTGTGGGTTTGGGACACCCAAGAGACCCAGTACTTC. The rearrangement uses TRBV29-1 and TRBJ2-5; D is possibly TRBD1 (6 bases). This CDR3 is built from 14 residues. Germline assignment: CDR1 SQVTM and CDR2 ANQGSEA. With 6 bases removed from V and 1 base from J, the gap between germline ends came to 15 bases. The variable domain in full, with the rest retrieved from reference TRBV29-1 and TRBJ2-5, is SAVISQKPSRDICQRGTSLTIQCQVDSQVTMMFWYRQQPGQSLTLIATANQGSEATYESGFVIDKFPISRPNLTFSTLTVSNMSPEDSSIYLCSVWVWDTQETQYFGPGTRLLVL.

This clonotype was seen at least ten times. The gene calls are TRBV7-2 and TRBJ1-1; D gene ambiguous. CDR1 is SGHTA, CDR2 FQGNSA, per germline. The CDR3 runs to 13 residues. The V gene lost 5 bases and the J gene lost 0 bases, with 7 bases spanning the gap. CDR3 region: CASSQNMNTEAFF. As DNA, the CDR3 is TGTGCCAGCAGCCAAAACATGAACACTGAAGCTTTCTTT. The variable domain in full, completed from reference TRBV7-2 and TRBJ1-1, reads GAGVSQSPSNKVTEKGKDVELRCDPISGHTALYWYRQSLGQGLEFLIYFQGNSAPDKSGLPSDRFSAERTGGSVSTLTIQRTQQEDSAVYLCASSQNMNTEAFFGQGTRLTVV.

This clonotype was detected a few times. This chain joins TRBV11-2 and TRBJ2-7, with TRBD1 as a possible D gene (6 bases). Trimming shortened V by 5 bases and J by 5 bases, and 16 bases separated the two germline ends. The CDR3 totals 14 residues. Per germline, CDR1 SGHAT and CDR2 FQNNGV. CDR3 in amino acids: CASSLRTDRNEQYF. The CDR3 nucleotides are TGTGCCAGCAGCCTGCGGACAGATCGGAACGAGCAGTACTTC.

In its sample, this clonotype was seen many times. The V and J genes are TRBV11-3 and TRBJ2-1, with 8 nucleotides matching TRBD2. V gave up 5 bases and J gave up 9 bases; unmatched junction bases: 9. Germline CDR1 reads SGHNT; CDR2 reads YENEEA. This CDR3 spans 14 amino acids. Here the CDR3 DNA reads TGTGCCAGCAGCCCCTTAGCGGGAAAGGGTGAGCAGTTCTTC. Translating gives CASSPLAGKGEQFF. The full variable domain, completed using reference TRBV11-3 and TRBJ2-1, is EAGVVQSPRYKIIEKKQPVAFWCNPISGHNTLYWYLQNLGQGPELLIRYENEEAVDDSQLPKDRFSAERLKGVDSTLKIQPAELGDSAVYLCASSPLAGKGEQFFGPGTRLTVL.

The gene calls are TRBV5-6 and TRBJ1-1; D ambiguous. In germline, CDR1 is SGHDT, CDR2 YYEEEE. The CDR3 runs 14 residues. Trimming cost V 2 bases and J 0 bases, with 8 bases left between them. The chain's CDR3 is CASSLWAMNTEAFF. The CDR3 nucleotides are TGTGCCAGCAGCTTATGGGCTATGAACACTGAAGCTTTCTTT.

This clonotype was counted ten times or more. V gene TRBV10-3 combines with J gene TRBJ2-7, with 7 bases aligning to TRBD1. Germline trimming cut 1 base from V and 2 bases from J; bases unmatched to any gene: 2. Per germline, CDR1 ENHRY and CDR2 SYGVKD. This CDR3 comprises 14 residues. CDR3 protein: CAISELGTAYEQYF. The CDR3 DNA follows: TGTGCCATCAGTGAGTTAGGGACAGCCTACGAGCAGTACTTC.

This clonotype was counted a few times. The chain employs TRBV30 and TRBJ2-1, with 8 bases identical to TRBD2. The CDR3 is 14 amino acids. Germline lookup yields CDR1 GTSNPN and CDR2 SVGIG (reference sequence). J was trimmed by 2 bases and V by 7 bases; bases with no gene match: 7. CDR3 in DNA: TGTGCCTACACCCCGGGACTAGCCTACAATGAGCAGTTCTTC. It specifies CAYTPGLAYNEQFF.

Many counts were recorded for this clonotype. The gene calls are TRBV28 and TRBJ1-1, with 7 bases fitting TRBD1. The CDR3 has 12 amino acids. Germline-derived CDR1 and CDR2 are MDHEN and SYDVKM. J lost 4 bases, V lost 5 bases, and 1 base had no gene match. The CDR3 DNA is TGTGCCAGCAGTCAGGGGGTCACTGAAGCTTTCTTT. Protein sequence: CASSQGVTEAFF.

This clonotype was counted many times. The gene calls are TRBV30 and TRBJ1-1; D is undetermined. The CDR3 spans 12 residues. CDR1 and CDR2 from the germline V gene are GTSNPN and SVGIG (reference sequence). Trimming pared 5 bases from V and 5 bases from J, leaving 12 bases between. The CDR3 region is CAWAHMGTEAFF. CDR3 DNA sequence: TGTGCCTGGGCCCATATGGGGACTGAAGCTTTCTTT.

This clonotype was recorded at least ten times. The genes are TRBV28 and TRBJ1-5; 10 positions match TRBD1. This CDR3 comprises 17 residues. V trimming: 4 bases; J trimming: 3 bases; junction bases outside the gene matches: 9. Per germline, CDR1 MDHEN and CDR2 SYDVKM. CDR3: CASSSPGTGVLNQPQHF. The CDR3 bases are TGTGCCAGCAGTTCCCCCGGGACAGGGGTCCTCAATCAGCCCCAGCATTTT.

The chain has TRBV10-3 and TRBJ1-1; a possible D gene is TRBD1 (6 bases). The CDR3 contains 12 residues. V shed 4 bases and J shed 5 bases, with 8 bases lying between them. Germline-derived CDR1 and CDR2 are ENHRY and SYGVKD. The CDR3 here is CAISVGGTEAFF. The CDR3 DNA sequence: TGTGCCATCAGTGTAGGGGGAACTGAAGCTTTCTTT.

This clonotype was found many times. The chain is built from TRBV2 and TRBJ2-1; TRBD1 matches 10 bases. The germline V gene has CDR1 SNHLY and CDR2 FYNNEI. Trimming removed 6 bases from V and 3 bases from J; junction bases left unmatched: 8. The length of the CDR3 is 16 residues. The CDR3 protein is CASRPGTGVGYNEQFF. The CDR3 nucleotides are TGTGCCAGCAGGCCCGGGACAGGGGTCGGCTACAATGAGCAGTTCTTC.

This clonotype occurred many times. V gene TRBV18 combines with J gene TRBJ2-3, with 10 bases matching TRBD2. The J segment lost 2 bases and the V segment lost 1 base, leaving 3 bases of the junction unmatched. The CDR3 is made up of 16 amino acids. Per the germline V gene, CDR1 is KGHSH and CDR2 is LQKENI. In nucleotides, the CDR3 is TGTGCCAGCTCACCACTAGGACTAGCGGTCACAGATACGCAGTATTTT. Protein sequence: CASSPLGLAVTDTQYF.

This clonotype was recorded once. This chain uses TRBV19 with TRBJ1-2; D ambiguous. The CDR3 totals 10 residues. V was shortened by 8 bases and J by 4 bases, with 5 bases between the two germline ends. The germline V gene has CDR1 LNHDA and CDR2 SQIVND (reference sequence). As DNA, the CDR3 is TGTGCCAGTGTCGGCTATGGCTACACCTTC. Translating gives CASVGYGYTF.

This clonotype was found a few times. The genes are TRBV13 and TRBJ1-1, with D possibly being TRBD1 (5 bases). The length of the CDR3 is 15 residues. Trimming stripped 1 base from V and 1 base from J, with 10 bases between. The germline V gene has CDR1 PRHDT and CDR2 FYEKMQ (reference sequence). Written as DNA, the CDR3 is TGTGCCAGCAGCTTAGCAGGACATCAGAACACTGAAGCTTTCTTT. Its protein is CASSLAGHQNTEAFF.

This rearrangement joins TRBV29-1 to TRBJ1-2; the D gene is possibly TRBD1 (5 bases). CDR1 and CDR2 (germline): SQVTM, ANQGSEA. V shed 4 bases and J shed 3 bases, with 21 bases lying between them. The CDR3 covers 16 residues. The CDR3 DNA reads TGCAGCGTTGTTGGCCCGGGCCTCCTGGGGGACTATGGCTACACCTTC. Translation: CSVVGPGLLGDYGYTF.

The chain is built from TRBV2 and TRBJ2-1; 11 positions agree with TRBD1. Germline V CDR1 and CDR2: SNHLY, FYNNEI. The CDR3 has 13 amino acids. V gave up 6 bases and J gave up 8 bases; unmatched junction bases: 3. CDR3 sequence (DNA): TGTGCCAGCAGGGGACAGGGGGGGCATGAGCAGTTCTTC. Translation gives CASRGQGGHEQFF.

The chain combines TRBV6-1 with TRBJ1-1; D is undetermined. Germline V CDR1 and CDR2: MNHNS, SASEGT. CDR3 length equals 15 residues. The germline V and J ends were trimmed by 6 bases and 1 base, with 15 bases remaining between them. The CDR3 DNA follows: TGTGCCAGCAGGAAGCGGTACAGCGCGAACACTGAAGCTTTCTTT. Its translation: CASRKRYSANTEAFF.

The chain employs TRBV5-1 and TRBJ2-1; no clear D. Looked up from germline, CDR1 is SGHRS and CDR2 is YFSETQ. The CDR3 is 14 residues long. The ends were cut back, 0 bases at V and 8 bases at J, with 12 bases in the middle. The CDR3 bases are TGCGCCAGCAGCTTGGGGAGACGCGGAGATGAGCAGTTCTTC. The encoded protein is CASSLGRRGDEQFF. Supplemented by reference TRBV5-1 and TRBJ2-1, the full variable domain reads KAGVTQTPRYLIKTRGQQVTLSCSPISGHRSVSWYQQTPGQGLQFLFEYFSETQRNKGNFPGRFSGRQFSNSRSEMNVSTLELGDSALYLCASSLGRRGDEQFFGPGTRLTVL.

The chain employs TRBV7-3 and TRBJ2-7; D is possibly TRBD1 (6 bases). CDR3 size: 15 residues. The V end lost 5 bases, the J end lost 2 bases, and 16 bases lay between the germline ends. Germline V gene data show CDR1 as SGHTA and CDR2 as FQGTGA. This chain's CDR3 is CASSPPGQITYEQYF. CDR3 DNA sequence: TGTGCCAGCAGCCCCCCCGGACAGATTACCTACGAGCAGTACTTC.

This clonotype was seen repeatedly, ten times or more. The chain joins TRBV6-1 to TRBJ1-2; D may be TRBD1 (5 bases). The CDR3 spans 14 residues. V lost 2 bases and J lost 6, with 13 bases in between. Per the germline V gene, CDR1 is MNHNS and CDR2 is SASEGT. The CDR3 loop is CASSERGDGDGYTF. The CDR3 coding sequence is TGTGCCAGCAGTGAACGTGGGGACGGCGATGGCTACACCTTC.

This clonotype was counted ten times or more. This chain uses TRBV2 with TRBJ2-2, with D unresolved. This CDR3 has 15 residues. The germline gives CDR1 SNHLY, CDR2 FYNNEI. Trimming removed 5 bases from V and 0 bases from J, with 10 bases in between. The CDR3 reads CASSLRASNTGELFF. Written as DNA, the CDR3 is TGTGCCAGCAGTCTTCGGGCCTCGAACACCGGGGAGCTGTTTTTT.